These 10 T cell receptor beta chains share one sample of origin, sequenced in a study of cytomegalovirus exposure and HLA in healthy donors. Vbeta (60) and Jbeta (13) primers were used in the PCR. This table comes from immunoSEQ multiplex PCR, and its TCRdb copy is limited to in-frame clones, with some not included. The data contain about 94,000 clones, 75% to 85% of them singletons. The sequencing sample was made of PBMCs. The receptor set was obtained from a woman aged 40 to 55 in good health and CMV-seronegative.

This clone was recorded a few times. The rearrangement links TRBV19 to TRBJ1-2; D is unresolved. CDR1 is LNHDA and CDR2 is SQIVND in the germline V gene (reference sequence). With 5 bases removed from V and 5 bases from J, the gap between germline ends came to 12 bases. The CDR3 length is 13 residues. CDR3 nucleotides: TGTGCCAGTAGTCCGGGGATCCAATATGGCTACACCTTC. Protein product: CASSPGIQYGYTF.

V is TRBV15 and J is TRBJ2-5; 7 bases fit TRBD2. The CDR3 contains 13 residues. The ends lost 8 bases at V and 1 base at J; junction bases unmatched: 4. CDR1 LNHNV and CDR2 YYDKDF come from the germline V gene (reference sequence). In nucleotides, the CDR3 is TGTGCCACCTACAGACTAGCCCAAGAGACCCAGTACTTC. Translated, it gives CATYRLAQETQYF. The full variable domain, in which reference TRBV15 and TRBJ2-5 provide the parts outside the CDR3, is DAMVIQNPRYQVTQFGKPVTLSCSQTLNHNVMYWYQQKSSQAPKLLFHYYDKDFNNEADTPDNFQSRRPNTSFCFLDIRSPGLGDTAMYLCATYRLAQETQYFGPGTRLLVL.

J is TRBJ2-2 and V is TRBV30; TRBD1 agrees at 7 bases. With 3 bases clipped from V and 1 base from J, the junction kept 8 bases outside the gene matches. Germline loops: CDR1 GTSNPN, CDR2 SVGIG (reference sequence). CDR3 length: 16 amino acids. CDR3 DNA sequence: TGTGCCTGGAGCCTAGGGTGGACAGGGAACACCGGGGAGCTGTTTTTT. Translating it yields CAWSLGWTGNTGELFF.

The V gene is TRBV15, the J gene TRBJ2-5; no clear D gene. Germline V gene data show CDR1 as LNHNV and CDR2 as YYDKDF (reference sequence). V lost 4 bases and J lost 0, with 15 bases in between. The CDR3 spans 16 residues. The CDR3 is CATSTQTTRNQETQYF. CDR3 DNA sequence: TGTGCCACCAGCACTCAGACAACACGGAACCAAGAGACCCAGTACTTC.

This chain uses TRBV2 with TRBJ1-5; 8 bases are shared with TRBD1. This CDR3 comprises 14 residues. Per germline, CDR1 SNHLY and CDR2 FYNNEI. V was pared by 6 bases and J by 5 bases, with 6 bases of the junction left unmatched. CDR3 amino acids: CASSQGQGHQPQHF. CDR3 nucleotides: TGTGCCAGCAGCCAAGGACAGGGTCATCAGCCCCAGCATTTT. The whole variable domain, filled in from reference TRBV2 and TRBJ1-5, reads EPEVTQTPSHQVTQMGQEVILRCVPISNHLYFYWYRQILGQKVEFLVSFYNNEISEKSEIFDDQFSVERPDGSNFTLKIRSTKLEDSAMYFCASSQGQGHQPQHFGDGTRLSIL.

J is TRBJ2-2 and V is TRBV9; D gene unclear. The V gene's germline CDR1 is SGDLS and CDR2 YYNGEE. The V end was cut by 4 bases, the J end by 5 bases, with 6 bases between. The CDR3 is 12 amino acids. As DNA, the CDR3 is TGTGCCAGCAGCCAACTAACCGGGGAGCTGTTTTTT. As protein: CASSQLTGELFF.

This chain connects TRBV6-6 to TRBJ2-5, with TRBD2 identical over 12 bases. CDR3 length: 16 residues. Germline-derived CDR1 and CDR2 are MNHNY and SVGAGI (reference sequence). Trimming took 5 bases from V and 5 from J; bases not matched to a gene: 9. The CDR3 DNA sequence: TGTGCCAGCAGTACCTCTAGCGGGGGGGCCTGGGAGACCCAGTACTTC. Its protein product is CASSTSSGGAWETQYF.

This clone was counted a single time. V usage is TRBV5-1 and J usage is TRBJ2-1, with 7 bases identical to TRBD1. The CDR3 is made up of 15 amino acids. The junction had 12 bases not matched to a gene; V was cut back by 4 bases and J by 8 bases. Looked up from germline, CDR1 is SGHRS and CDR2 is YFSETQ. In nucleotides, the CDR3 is TGCGCCAGCAGCCCGTCCGGACAGGAGTTCGATGAGCAGTTCTTC. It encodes CASSPSGQEFDEQFF.

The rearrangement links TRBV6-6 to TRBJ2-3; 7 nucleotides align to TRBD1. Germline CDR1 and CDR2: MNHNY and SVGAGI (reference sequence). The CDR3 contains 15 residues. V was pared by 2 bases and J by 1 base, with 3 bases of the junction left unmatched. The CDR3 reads CASSYTGDGTDTQYF. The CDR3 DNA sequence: TGTGCCAGCAGTTACACAGGGGATGGCACAGATACGCAGTATTTT.

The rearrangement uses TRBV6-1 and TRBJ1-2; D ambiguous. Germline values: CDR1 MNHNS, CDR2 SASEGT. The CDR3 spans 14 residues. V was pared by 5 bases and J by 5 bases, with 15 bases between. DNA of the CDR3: TGTGCCAGCAGTCCTGGGCGGGGAGAGTATGGCTACACCTTC. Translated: CASSPGRGEYGYTF.